This T cell receptor beta chain is drawn from a study of T cell responses to AZD1222 COVID-19 vaccine. Study-wide context: Second-dose groups at about 4 or about 12 weeks were pooled. Study results and limitations: Donors were chiefly white British, with a greater number of females, and clonal diversity was perhaps underestimated. Nearly half of spike-specific TCRs reportedly target unmutated variant regions. Spike-specific TCR breadth and depth went up after people got two AZD1222 doses.

The CDR3 runs to 17 residues. Germline V lookup: CDR1 SEHNR, CDR2 FQNEAQ (reference sequence). V dropped 4 bases and J dropped 0 bases, with 15 bases sitting between them. Here immunoSEQ multiplex PCR was the method, and the copy in TCRdb shows in-frame clones only, minus some. The sample records around 95,000 clones, over 90% being singletons. Of note for this clone: What it binds is unknown.

The receptor was isolated from an adult in good health. Sequencing used peripheral blood, obtained on day 0 of AZD1222 vaccination. The J gene is TRBJ1-4, the V gene TRBV7-9; D is ambiguous. The CDR3 here is CASSYTGRAATNEKLFF. CDR3 coding DNA: TGTGCCAGCAGCTACACCGGTCGAGCCGCAACTAATGAAAAACTGTTTTTT.